These 4 T cell receptor beta chains originate from one sample sequenced in a study of T cell repertoires in cytomegalovirus infection. TCRdb recomputed calls from the reads with MiXCR, one row per CDR3 protein. The repertoire consists of some 150,000 distinct CDR3 sequences, with about 20% occurring once and the leading ten covering approximately 11%. Source material: PBMCs. The receptors were sampled from a human donor in good health (CMV status not recorded). Some clones in this sample may be carry-over from other donors' samples.

The sample holds many counts of this clonotype. This CDR3 is CASSKGQGATNTEAFF. DNA of the CDR3: TGTGCCAGCAGCAAGGGACAGGGGGCCACGAACACTGAAGCTTTCTTT. The V call is TRBV7-2, the J call TRBJ1-1; 12 nucleotides align to TRBD1. Germline CDR1 SGHTA, CDR2 FQGNSA. The junction had 5 bases not matched to a gene; V was cut back by 5 bases and J by 1 base. CDR3 length: 16 residues.

This clonotype showed up many times. The gene calls are TRBV5-6 and TRBJ2-7, with TRBD2 as a possible D gene (5 bases). V dropped 4 bases and J dropped 7 bases, with 15 bases sitting between them. Per germline, CDR1 SGHDT and CDR2 YYEEEE. The CDR3 totals 13 residues. Here the CDR3 reads CASSPKPGVEQYF. The CDR3 nucleotides are TGTGCCAGCAGCCCTAAGCCCGGGGTTGAGCAGTACTTC.

This clonotype has just a few counts. The chain carries TRBV28 and TRBJ1-4; TRBD1 agrees at 10 bases. This CDR3 has 16 residues. J lost 6 bases, V lost 2 bases, and 6 bases had no gene match. CDR1 and CDR2 (germline): MDHEN, SYDVKM. The CDR3 nucleotides are TGTGCCAGCAGTTTACCCGGACAGGGGGGAGATGAAAAACTGTTTTTT. It translates to CASSLPGQGGDEKLFF. Using reference TRBV28 and TRBJ1-4 for the parts outside the CDR3, the full variable domain is DVKVTQSSRYLVKRTGEKVFLECVQDMDHENMFWYRQDPGLGLRLIYFSYDVKMKEKGDIPEGYSVSREKKERFSLILESASTNQTSMYLCASSLPGQGGDEKLFFGSGTQLSVL.

The rearrangement joins TRBV5-4 to TRBJ2-1; 11 bases align to TRBD1. Losses at the gene ends were 3 bases for V and 9 bases for J; bases not matched to a gene: 8. Germline CDR1 is SGHNT and CDR2 is YYREEE (reference sequence). The CDR3 has 15 amino acids. CDR3 residues: CASSWPGQGGIEQFF. DNA for the CDR3: TGTGCCAGCAGCTGGCCGGGACAGGGGGGGATTGAGCAGTTCTTC.